This T cell receptor beta chain was captured in a study of blood T cells in healthy people across ages (dated by TCRdb to the mid-2010s). With respect to the entire study: In model experiments, template switching captured roughly one uniquely barcoded TCR beta cDNA molecule for every two T cells. The donors were divided into four age groups: young (average approximately 17 years), middle-aged (almost 40), aged (about 62) and long-lived (82). Using deep sequencing normalized with unique cDNA molecular identifiers, the study measured how TCR beta repertoire diversity changes with age. The study analyzed two additional independent replicas of 1 million unique cDNA reads from the same blood draw for two donors, one aged 18 to 30 and one aged 80 or older. To avoid experimental bias, donors of different ages were randomly spread across the sequencing lanes. Points the paper makes about the study in general: A strong correlation was found between observed TCR beta diversity and the percentage of naive T cells measured by flow cytometry. Estimates of total diversity based on one million sequenced T cells were considered lower bounds and underestimates. The CMV infection status of donors was not known, potentially confounding age-related changes in expanded clonotypes. Observed TCR beta diversity per million T cells fell roughly linearly with age, and a significant reduction was already apparent by age roughly 40. Compared with the aged group, the long-lived group had more naive CD4+ T cells, fewer expanded clones and increased TCR diversity, suggesting age selection. Because profiling used bulk unsorted PBMCs, naive and antigen-experienced compartments could not be compared conclusively.

Systemically healthy Caucasian individuals from Russia, 35 to 50 in total and aged roughly 6 to 100 years, were included as donors. Each donor gave 8 to 10 milliliters of peripheral blood, drawn into EDTA-treated Vacutainer tubes. Ficoll-Paque density-gradient centrifugation was used to isolate PBMCs, with at least 6 million per sample. Trizol reagent was used to extract total RNA from PBMCs, with at least 5.5 micrograms per sample. The percentages of naive CD45RAhigh/CD27high T cells were determined by flow cytometry on a PBMC aliquot from every donor. Turning to this clonotype: The specificity of this receptor is unknown. Base qualities are not recorded, but no much larger clone differs from it by a single base.

The CDR3 has 16 amino acids, counting the end cysteine and phenylalanine. Left in the record is the CDR3 DNA by itself, 48 bases read in frame from the first base. V is clipped by 6 bases and J by 2 bases, and the sequence between their germline boundaries is 21 bases long. CDR1 and CDR2, per the germline V gene (reference sequence), are DFQATT and SNEGSKA. Libraries were built with 5' RACE. For sequencing, an Illumina HiSeq 2500 was employed. A second PCR of roughly 6 to 12 cycles was run with a J-beta primer mix and a sample-barcoded 5' primer. Each TCR beta cDNA molecule received a unique molecular identifier from a template-switch 5' adaptor carrying 12 random nucleotides. Each sample yielded at least 3 million CDR3-containing paired-end reads. First-strand cDNA synthesis was performed from all RNA using the Mint cDNA synthesis kit, with priming by a TRBC-specific oligonucleotide. After uracil-DNA glycosylase treatment, a first 18-cycle PCR used universal primers M1SS and BC2_uni_R on all cDNA. In the source study's methods: For normalization, 1 million high-quality reads were randomly selected from each sample, with every read carrying a distinct molecular identifier. Reads sharing molecular identifiers were discarded rather than binned into consensus sequences. CDR3 identification, clonotype clustering and error correction used MiTCR with a Q25 quality threshold and the strictest error-elimination algorithm. A nonparametric unseen species model with Euler transformation was used to estimate lower-bound total TCR beta diversity. TCRdb handled the public reads itself, with Q25 trimming in fastp and clone calling in MiXCR, and kept productive beta chains. Rows merge per CDR3 protein into single entries with the most common DNA and genes. The V and J calls shown here were made by TCRdb, not taken from the authors' results. This sample gives about 680,000 distinct CDR3 sequences in total; more than 40% of them show up just once. Roughly 31% of the sample goes to the ten largest clones.

The sequencing input was blood. This TCR derives from an older woman in good health. The rearrangement combines TRBV20-1 with TRBJ2-3; a tentative D match to TRBD2 spans 6 bases. CDR3 loop: CSAPPGAGRSTDTQYF. The nucleotide sequence is given as TGCAGTGCCCCCCCCGGGGCGGGGAGATCCACAGATACGCAGTATTTT.